This TCR beta chain was profiled in a study of identical twins. V dropped 4 bases and J dropped 6 bases, with 11 bases sitting between them. The CDR3 extends over 13 amino acids. Germline V gene sequence: CDR1 SEHNR, CDR2 FQNEAQ (reference sequence). Study results and caveats: Compared with unrelated sharing, twin-shared out-of-frame alpha sequences had more low-probability sequences.

Details on this clonotype: What it binds is not known.

Unique molecular identifiers were in the cDNA, with template-switch universal primer binding. Each CDR3 protein gets one entry after TCRdb re-called the 5' RACE reads with MiXCR. The sample lists 300,000 or so distinct CDR3 sequences, roughly 10% occurring once. The data also belong to a second study, concerning yellow fever vaccine responses in identical twins.

The chain is built from TRBV7-9 and TRBJ2-3; no definite D call. Sequences were obtained from CD8+ T cells sorted from blood. This sequence was found in a woman aged 18-29 years in good health. The DNA of the CDR3 is TGTGCCAGCAGCTCGCCTAATCGGGATACGCAGTATTTT. As protein: CASSSPNRDTQYF.